Listed here are 3 T cell receptor beta chains from one sample, sequenced in a study of blood T cell repertoires in COVID-19. TCRdb's copy holds only in-frame clones and misses some; the assay was immunoSEQ multiplex PCR. Of approximately 200,000 clones in the sample, 80% to 90% were seen once. The sequencing input was PBMCs or T cells enriched from blood (not recorded which). These receptors originate from a woman aged 30 to 39 who had been exposed to COVID-19.

The CDR3 spells CASSQELPNTGELFF. The CDR3 bases are TGTGCCAGCAGCCAAGAGCTACCTAACACCGGGGAGCTGTTTTTT. J is TRBJ2-2 and V is TRBV3-1 (or the pseudogene TRBV3-2); D is unclear. The CDR3 covers 15 residues. Germline values: CDR1 LGHDT, CDR2 YNNKEL (reference sequence). V was clipped by 0 bases and J by 2 bases, with 7 bases between them.

This clone occurred a few times. CDR3 nucleotides: TGTGCCAGCAGTTACTTCTGGGCTAGCGGAACCCACTACAATGAGCAGTTCTTC. It codes for CASSYFWASGTHYNEQFF. This chain uses TRBV6-2 or TRBV6-3 with TRBJ2-1; 7 bases agree with TRBD2. CDR1 is MNHEY and CDR2 is SVGEGT in the germline V gene. The CDR3 is 18 residues long. The V segment lost 1 base and the J segment 3 bases; nucleotides outside the gene matches: 12.

This chain joins TRBV15 and TRBJ1-2, with 7 nucleotides matching TRBD1. The CDR3 length is 14 residues. J lost 2 bases, V lost 7 bases, and 7 bases had no gene match. Germline V gives CDR1 LNHNV, CDR2 YYDKDF (reference sequence). CDR3 nucleotides: TGTGCCACCACATTCGACAGGGTCAACTATGGCTACACCTTC. Protein sequence: CATTFDRVNYGYTF. The full variable domain, rest sourced from reference TRBV15 and TRBJ1-2, is DAMVIQNPRYQVTQFGKPVTLSCSQTLNHNVMYWYQQKSSQAPKLLFHYYDKDFNNEADTPDNFQSRRPNTSFCFLDIRSPGLGDTAMYLCATTFDRVNYGYTFGSGTRLTVV.